One sample yielded the 4 T cell receptor beta chains listed below, sequenced in a study of shared clonotypes between healthy human individuals. Only CD45RO-negative cells positively selected for CCR7 counted as naive CD8 cells, so terminally differentiated effector memory CD45RA+ cells were excluded. Produced via immunoSEQ multiplex PCR; TCRdb's table is partial and in-frame only. The table shows 2 million to 2.5 million clones, with 85% to 95% occurring only once. Sequencing used naive CD8+ T cells sorted from blood. Receptors originate from a man younger than 30 in good health.

This clone is a singleton in its sample. V is TRBV6-5 and J is TRBJ2-5, with 8 bases that match TRBD1. The germline CDR1 and CDR2 sequences are MNHEY and SVGAGI. The CDR3 has 16 amino acids. V shed 2 bases, J shed 2 bases, and the junction held 7 bases outside the gene matches. Here the CDR3 reads CASSYGTGGEQETQYF. DNA of the CDR3: TGTGCCAGCAGTTACGGGACAGGTGGGGAACAAGAGACCCAGTACTTC.

The chain carries TRBV7-8 and TRBJ1-1; no clear D. Germline V lookup: CDR1 SGHVS, CDR2 FQNEAQ. Trimming cost V 1 base and J 1 base, with 10 bases left between them. The CDR3 has 15 amino acids. The CDR3 DNA sequence: TGTGCCAGCAGCTTAGAAACAGTCACGAACACTGAAGCTTTCTTT. Its protein is CASSLETVTNTEAFF.

V is TRBV27 and J is TRBJ1-2, with 8 positions matching TRBD1. The CDR3 spans 13 residues. Germline values: CDR1 MNHEY, CDR2 SMNVEV (reference sequence). After removal of 6 bases from V and 6 bases from J, the junction contained 6 bases not matched to a gene. CDR3 sequence reads: CASRKDREHGYTF. The CDR3, as DNA: TGTGCCAGCAGAAAGGACAGGGAGCATGGCTACACCTTC.

The chain recombines TRBV18 with TRBJ2-1; 13 positions agree with TRBD2. The CDR3 totals 16 residues. Germline CDR1 KGHSH, CDR2 LQKENI. The J segment lost 8 bases and the V segment lost 3 bases, leaving 7 bases of the junction unmatched. The CDR3 DNA reads TGTGCCAGCTCACCTGCACTAGCGGGAGGGAGTTATGAGCAGTTCTTC. Encoded protein: CASSPALAGGSYEQFF. The full variable domain, its missing parts supplied by reference TRBV18 and TRBJ2-1, is NAGVMQNPRHLVRRRGQEARLRCSPMKGHSHVYWYRQLPEEGLKFMVYLQKENIIDESGMPKERFSAEFPKEGPSILRIQQVVRGDSAAYFCASSPALAGGSYEQFFGPGTRLTVL.